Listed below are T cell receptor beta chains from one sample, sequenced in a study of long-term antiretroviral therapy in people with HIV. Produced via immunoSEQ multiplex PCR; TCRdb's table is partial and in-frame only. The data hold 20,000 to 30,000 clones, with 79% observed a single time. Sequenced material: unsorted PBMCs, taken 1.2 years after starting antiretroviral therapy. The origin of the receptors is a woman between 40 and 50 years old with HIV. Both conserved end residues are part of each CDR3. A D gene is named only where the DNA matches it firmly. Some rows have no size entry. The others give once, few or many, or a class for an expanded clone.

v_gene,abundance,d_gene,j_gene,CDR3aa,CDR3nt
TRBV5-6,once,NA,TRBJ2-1,CASSFAGYNEQFF,TGTGCCAGCAGCTTCGCGGGTTACAATGAGCAGTTCTTC
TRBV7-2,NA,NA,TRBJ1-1,CASSLGINTEAFF,TGTGCCAGCAGCTTGGGGATAAACACTGAAGCTTTCTTT
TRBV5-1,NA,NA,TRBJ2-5,CASSLEAGRLLETQYF,TGCGCCAGCAGCTTGGAGGCGGGCCGGCTTTTGGAGACCCAGTACTTC
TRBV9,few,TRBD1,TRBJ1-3,CASSVGTGKNTIYF,TGTGCCAGCAGCGTCGGGACAGGGAAGAACACCATATATTTT
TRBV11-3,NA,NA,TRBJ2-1,CASSPFEASYNEQFF,TGTGCCAGCAGCCCATTCGAGGCCTCCTACAATGAGCAGTTCTTC
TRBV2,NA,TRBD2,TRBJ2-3,CASRQTSGVADTQYF,TGTGCCAGCAGACAAACTAGCGGGGTAGCAGATACGCAGTATTTT
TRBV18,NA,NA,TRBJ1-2,CASSPIRGLQNYTF,TGTGCCAGCTCACCTATCAGGGGCCTCCAGAACTACACCTTC
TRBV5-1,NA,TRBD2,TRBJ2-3,CASSSTSGTSTDTQYF,TGCGCCAGCAGTTCGACTAGCGGGACTAGCACAGATACGCAGTATTTT
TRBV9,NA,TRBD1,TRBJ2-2,CASRGQGETGELFF,TGTGCCAGCAGGGGACAGGGGGAAACCGGGGAGCTGTTTTTT
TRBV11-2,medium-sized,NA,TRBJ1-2,CASSRTALYGYTF,TGTGCCAGCAGCAGGACAGCTCTCTATGGCTACACCTTC
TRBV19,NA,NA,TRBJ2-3,CASRILGSSDTQYF,TGTGCCAGTAGAATTTTAGGGAGTTCAGATACGCAGTATTTT
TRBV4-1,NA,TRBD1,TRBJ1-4,CASSQGDRAVEKLFF,TGCGCCAGCAGCCAAGGGGACAGAGCGGTTGAAAAACTGTTTTTT
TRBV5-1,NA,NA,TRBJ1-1,CASSLEFLGTEAFF,TGCGCCAGCAGCTTGGAATTCCTGGGAACTGAAGCTTTCTTT
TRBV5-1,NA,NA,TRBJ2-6,CASSLTTGSGANVLTF,TGCGCCAGCAGCTTGACGACAGGCTCTGGGGCCAACGTCCTGACTTTC
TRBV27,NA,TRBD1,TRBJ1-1,CASSLGDRGWNTEAFF,TGTGCCAGCAGTTTAGGGGACAGGGGATGGAACACTGAAGCTTTCTTT
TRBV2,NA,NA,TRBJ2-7,CASSEGFSYEQYF,TGTGCCAGCAGTGAAGGCTTTTCCTACGAGCAGTACTTC
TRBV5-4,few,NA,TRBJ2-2,CASSFHENTGELFF,TGTGCCAGCAGCTTTCACGAGAACACCGGGGAGCTGTTTTTT
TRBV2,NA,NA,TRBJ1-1,CASSLHNEWDSF,TGTGCCAGCAGCCTCCACAACGAGTGGGACTCCTTT
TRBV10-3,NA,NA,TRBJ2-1,CAISVSGNIFNEQFF,TGTGCCATCAGTGTAAGCGGCAACATTTTCAATGAGCAGTTCTTC
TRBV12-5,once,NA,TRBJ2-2,CASGAALGLTFTGELFF,TGTGCTAGTGGTGCGGCCTTGGGCCTTACTTTCACCGGGGAGCTGTTTTTT
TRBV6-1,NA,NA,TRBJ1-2,CASSGLNYGYTF,TGTGCCAGCAGCGGACTTAACTATGGCTACACCTTC
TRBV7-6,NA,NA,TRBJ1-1,CASSLGAVNTEAFF,TGTGCCAGCAGCTTAGGGGCAGTGAACACTGAAGCTTTCTTT
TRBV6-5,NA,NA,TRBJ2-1,CASPREGAWNEQFF,TGTGCCAGCCCGAGGGAGGGGGCTTGGAATGAGCAGTTCTTC
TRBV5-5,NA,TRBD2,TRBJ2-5,CASSLWSSGGGETQYF,TGTGCCAGCAGCTTGTGGTCTAGCGGGGGGGGAGAGACCCAGTACTTC
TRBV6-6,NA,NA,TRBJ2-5,CASLDGTFQETQYF,TGTGCCAGCCTCGACGGAACATTCCAAGAGACCCAGTACTTC
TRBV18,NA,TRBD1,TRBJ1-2,CASSLNHGDRDYGYTF,TGTGCCAGCTCACTCAACCACGGAGACAGGGACTATGGCTACACCTTC
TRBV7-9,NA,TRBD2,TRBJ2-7,CASSSGTSVPEQYF,TGTGCCAGCAGTTCCGGGACTAGCGTCCCCGAGCAGTACTTC
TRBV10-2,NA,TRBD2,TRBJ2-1,CASSELRTSGRGNEQFF,TGCGCCAGCAGTGAGCTCCGGACTAGCGGGAGGGGGAATGAGCAGTTCTTC
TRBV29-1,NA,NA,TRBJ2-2,CSVVLGNTGELFF,TGCAGCGTTGTTTTGGGAAACACCGGGGAGCTGTTTTTT
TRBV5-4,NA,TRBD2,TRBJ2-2,CASSRAGRVAGELFF,TGTGCCAGCAGCCGGGCAGGGAGGGTTGCCGGGGAGCTGTTTTTT